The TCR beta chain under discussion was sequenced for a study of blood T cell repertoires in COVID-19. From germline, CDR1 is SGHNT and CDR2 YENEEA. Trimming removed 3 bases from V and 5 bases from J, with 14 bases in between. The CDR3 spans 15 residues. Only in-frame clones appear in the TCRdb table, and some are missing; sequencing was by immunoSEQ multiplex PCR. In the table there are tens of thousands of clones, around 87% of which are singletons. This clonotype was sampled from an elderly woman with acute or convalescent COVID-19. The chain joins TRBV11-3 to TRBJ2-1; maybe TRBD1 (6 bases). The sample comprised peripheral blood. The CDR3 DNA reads TGTGCCAGCAGCTTTAACAGGGATGGCCACAATGAGCAGTTCTTC. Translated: CASSFNRDGHNEQFF.